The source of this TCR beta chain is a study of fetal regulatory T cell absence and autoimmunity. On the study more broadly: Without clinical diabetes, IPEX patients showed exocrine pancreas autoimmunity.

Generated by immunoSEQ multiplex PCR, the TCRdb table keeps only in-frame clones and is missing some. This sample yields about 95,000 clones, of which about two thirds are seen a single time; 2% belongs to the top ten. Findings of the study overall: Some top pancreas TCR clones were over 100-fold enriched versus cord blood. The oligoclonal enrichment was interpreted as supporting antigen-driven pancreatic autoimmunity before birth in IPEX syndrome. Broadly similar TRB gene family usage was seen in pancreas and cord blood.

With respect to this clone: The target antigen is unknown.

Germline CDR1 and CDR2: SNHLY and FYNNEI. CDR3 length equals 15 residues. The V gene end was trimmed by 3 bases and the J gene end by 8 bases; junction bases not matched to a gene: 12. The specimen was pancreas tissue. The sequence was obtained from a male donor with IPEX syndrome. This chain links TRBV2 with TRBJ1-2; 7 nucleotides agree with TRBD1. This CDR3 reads CASSDPWTGPWGYTF. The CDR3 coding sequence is TGTGCCAGCAGTGACCCTTGGACAGGCCCGTGGGGCTACACCTTC.